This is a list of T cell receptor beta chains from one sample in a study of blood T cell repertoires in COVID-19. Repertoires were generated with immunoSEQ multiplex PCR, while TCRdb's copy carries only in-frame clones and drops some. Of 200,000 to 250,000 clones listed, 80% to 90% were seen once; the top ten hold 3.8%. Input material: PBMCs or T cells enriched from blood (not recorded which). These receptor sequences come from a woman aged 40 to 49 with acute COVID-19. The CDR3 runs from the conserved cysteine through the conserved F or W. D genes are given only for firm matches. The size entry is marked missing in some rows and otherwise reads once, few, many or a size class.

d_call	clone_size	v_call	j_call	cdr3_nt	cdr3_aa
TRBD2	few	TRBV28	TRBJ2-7	TGTGCCAGCAGCACCCCGGGACTAGCGAATTACGAGCAGTACTTC	CASSTPGLANYEQYF
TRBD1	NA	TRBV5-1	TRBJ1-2	TGCGCCAGCAGCCCCACAGACAGGGGGTTCGGCTATGGCTACACCTTC	CASSPTDRGFGYGYTF
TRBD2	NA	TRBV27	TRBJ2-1	TGTGCCAGCAGCTCGGGAGGGCGGAGTGGGAATGAGCAGTTCTTC	CASSSGGRSGNEQFF
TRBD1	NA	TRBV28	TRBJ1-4	TGTGCCAGCACCCTACAGGGGGGCGAAAAACTGTTTTTT	CASTLQGGEKLFF
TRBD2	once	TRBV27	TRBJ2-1	TGTGCCAGCAGTTCTGGACTAGCGGGAGACAATGAGCAGTTCTTC	CASSSGLAGDNEQFF
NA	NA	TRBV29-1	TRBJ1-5	TGCAGCGTTGGGGCAGGGGCGGGTCAGCCCCAGCATTTT	CSVGAGAGQPQHF
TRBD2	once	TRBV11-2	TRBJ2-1	TGTGCCAGCAGCCACCTCCGACTAGCGGGAGTCTTCGGTAATGAGCAGTTCTTC	CASSHLRLAGVFGNEQFF
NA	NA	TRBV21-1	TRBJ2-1	TGTGCCAGCAGCGACGGGACAGGGTACAATGAGCAGTTCTTC	CASSDGTGYNEQFF
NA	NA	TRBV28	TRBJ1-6	TGTGCCAGCAGTTTCGGGAGGTATAATTCACCCCTCCACTTT	CASSFGRYNSPLHF
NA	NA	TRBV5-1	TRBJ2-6	TGCGCCAGCAGCTTGGGCGGTGGGGCCAACGTCCTGACTTTC	CASSLGGGANVLTF
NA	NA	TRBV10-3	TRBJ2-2	TGTGCCAGCGGGCGGGACCAACCCGGGGAGCTGTTTTTT	CASGRDQPGELFF
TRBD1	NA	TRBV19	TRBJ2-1	TGTGCCAGTAGTGTTACAGGGGACAATGAGCAGTTCTTC	CASSVTGDNEQFF
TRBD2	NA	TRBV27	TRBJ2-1	TGTGCCAGCAGCCCCGGGACTAGTCCCACCAATGAGCAGTTCTTC	CASSPGTSPTNEQFF
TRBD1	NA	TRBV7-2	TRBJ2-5	TGTGCCAGCAGCGCAACCGGGACAGGGGGAGAGACCCAGTACTTC	CASSATGTGGETQYF
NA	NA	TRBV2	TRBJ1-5	TGTGCCAGCAGTGAACGGCAGGGTTACAATCAGCCCCAGCATTTT	CASSERQGYNQPQHF
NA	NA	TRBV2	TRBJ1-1	TGTGCCAGCAGTGAAGGATTGGGCCGGAACACTGAAGCTTTCTTT	CASSEGLGRNTEAFF
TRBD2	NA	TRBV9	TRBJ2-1	TGTGCCAGCAGCGTAGCTACGGGGCTAGCGGGAGTAGGTAATGAGCAGTTCTTC	CASSVATGLAGVGNEQFF
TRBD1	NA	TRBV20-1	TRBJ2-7	TGCAGTGCTTACAGGGGGCCCGAGCAGTACTTC	CSAYRGPEQYF
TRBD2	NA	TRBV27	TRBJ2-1	TGTGCCAGCAGTTTAATTGCGGGAGGGCCCGATGAGCAGTTCTTC	CASSLIAGGPDEQFF
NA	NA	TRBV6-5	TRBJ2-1	TGTGCCACCTTACCATCAGGGGAAGGCAATGAGCAGTTCTTC	CATLPSGEGNEQFF
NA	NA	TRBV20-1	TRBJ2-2	TGCAGTGCTAGTGCGGAGTTGAACACCGGGGAGCTGTTTTTT	CSASAELNTGELFF
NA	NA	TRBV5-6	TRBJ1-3	TGTGCCAGCAGCTCCCCGAGCTCTGGAAACACCATATATTTT	CASSSPSSGNTIYF
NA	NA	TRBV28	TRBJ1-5	TGTGCCAGCACAATATTCGGGACACTTCGCAATCAGCCCCAGCATTTT	CASTIFGTLRNQPQHF
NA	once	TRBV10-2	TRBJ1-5	TGCGCCTCCGGGAGGGGGGGTCAGCCCCAGCATTTT	CASGRGGQPQHF
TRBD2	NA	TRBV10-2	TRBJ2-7	TGCGCCAGCAGTGAGTCCCGGACTAGCAGAAAGTGGTGGGTCTACGAGCAGTACTTC	CASSESRTSRKWWVYEQYF
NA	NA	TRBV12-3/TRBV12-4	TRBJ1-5	TGTGCCAGCAGACTCACAGATCAGCCCCAGCATTTT	CASRLTDQPQHF
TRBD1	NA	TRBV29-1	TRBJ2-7	TGCAGCGTTACCCCCGGGACAGGGGGCCGGGAGCAGTACTTC	CSVTPGTGGREQYF
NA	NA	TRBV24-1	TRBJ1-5	TGTGCCACCAGTGATTATCCCAGGGATAGCAATCAGCCCCAGCATTTT	CATSDYPRDSNQPQHF
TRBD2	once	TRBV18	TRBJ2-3	TGTGCCAGCTCACCGAGACTAGCGGGACGCAAGCACACTAGCACAGATACGCAGTATTTT	CASSPRLAGRKHTSTDTQYF
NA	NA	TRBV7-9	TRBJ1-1	TGTGCCAGCAGTTTCGCCCCAGGGAACACTGAAGCTTTCTTT	CASSFAPGNTEAFF
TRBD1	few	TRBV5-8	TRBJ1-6	TGTGCCAGCAACCTGGGACAGACGCCCATATCACCCCTCCACTTT	CASNLGQTPISPLHF
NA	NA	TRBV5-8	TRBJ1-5	TGTGCCAGCAGCCCACGAGGGGGGGCGAAGAGTCAGCCCCAGCATTTT	CASSPRGGAKSQPQHF
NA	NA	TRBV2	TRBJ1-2	TGTGCGGCGAGGCGGGGGGGAGGCTACACCTTC	CAARRGGGYTF
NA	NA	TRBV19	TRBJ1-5	TGTGCCAGTAGTATCAGGTTGGAGGGCAGCAATCAGCCCCAGCATTTT	CASSIRLEGSNQPQHF
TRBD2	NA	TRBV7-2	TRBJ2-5	TGTGCCAGCAGCTTAATTCGCGCGGGAGGGCAAGAGACCCAGTACTTC	CASSLIRAGGQETQYF
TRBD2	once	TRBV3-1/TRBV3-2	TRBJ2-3	TGTGCCAGCAGCCCCAGACTAGCGGCCACAGATACGCAGTATTTT	CASSPRLAATDTQYF
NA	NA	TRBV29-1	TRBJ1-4	TGCAGCGTCCTCCTCCAGGCAACTAATGAAAAACTGTTTTTT	CSVLLQATNEKLFF
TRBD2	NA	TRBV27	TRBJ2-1	TGTGCCAGCAGTTTATCCCTAGCGGGAGTTAATGAGCAGTTCTTC	CASSLSLAGVNEQFF
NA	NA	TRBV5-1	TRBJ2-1	TGCGCCAGCAGTCTGGGGGGTTTTAACAATGAGCAGTTCTTC	CASSLGGFNNEQFF
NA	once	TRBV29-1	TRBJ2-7	TGCAGCGTTGCGGACTCGTCCGAGCAGTACTTC	CSVADSSEQYF